A single sample gave rise to the 11 T cell receptor beta chains below, sequenced in a study of T cell clones after liver transplantation. TCRdb's copy holds only in-frame clones and misses some; the assay was immunoSEQ multiplex PCR. This sample has approximately 68,000 clones, with about 80% found just once. This sample comprised CD4+ T cells from blood, obtained before liver transplant. Source of these receptors: a human donor who received a liver transplant.

The V call is TRBV7-9, the J call TRBJ1-2; D call uncertain. Germline V CDR1 and CDR2: SEHNR, FQNEAQ (reference sequence). Deletions cut 5 bases from V and 0 bases from J, with 16 bases between. CDR3 length: 16 residues. The CDR3 region is CASSRSSLPPNYGYTF. The CDR3 DNA reads as TGTGCCAGCAGCCGGAGCTCCCTGCCTCCTAACTATGGCTACACCTTC. Full variable domain (remainder filled in from reference TRBV7-9 and TRBJ1-2): DTGVSQNPRHKITKRGQNVTFRCDPISEHNRLYWYRQTLGQGPEFLTYFQNEAQLEKSRLLSDRFSAERPKGSFSTLEIQRTEQGDSAMYLCASSRSSLPPNYGYTFGSGTRLTVV.

The gene calls are TRBV5-1 and TRBJ2-1; D not certain. Germline V lookup: CDR1 SGHRS, CDR2 YFSETQ. V shed 0 bases and J shed 4 bases, with 8 bases lying between them. The CDR3 runs 14 residues. For the CDR3, the DNA is TGCGCCAGCAGCTTGGAAGGTGCTTACAATGAGCAGTTCTTC. Translating gives CASSLEGAYNEQFF.

The chain carries TRBV30 and TRBJ1-5; D unresolved. Germline lookup yields CDR1 GTSNPN and CDR2 SVGIG (reference sequence). V gave up 5 bases and J gave up 3 bases, with 11 bases separating them. This CDR3 has 13 residues. As DNA, the CDR3 is TGTGCCTGGGGCCGGGAGTTCAATCAGCCCCAGCATTTT. Translating gives CAWGREFNQPQHF.

This chain links TRBV5-1 with TRBJ2-5; D not certain. This CDR3 comprises 15 residues. With 2 bases removed from V and 0 bases from J, the gap between germline ends came to 11 bases. Germline V gives CDR1 SGHRS, CDR2 YFSETQ. CDR3 bases: TGCGCCAGCAGCTTAGGGCTCCAGGACCAAGAGACCCAGTACTTC. Amino acids: CASSLGLQDQETQYF.

The chain carries TRBV6-5 and TRBJ1-5, with D unresolved. V was trimmed by 8 bases and J by 2 bases, leaving 13 bases between them. The CDR3 covers 14 residues. Germline values: CDR1 MNHEY, CDR2 SVGAGI. The CDR3 DNA reads as TGTGCCAGCGGGCCTAGGGTAGGCAATCAGCCCCAGCATTTT. It translates to CASGPRVGNQPQHF.

This clone was seen once. The chain employs TRBV7-2 and TRBJ1-3; D unclear. Germline V gene sequence: CDR1 SGHTA, CDR2 FQGNSA. This CDR3 has 14 amino acids. Deletions cut 1 base from V and 2 bases from J, with 6 bases between. CDR3 DNA: TGTGCCAGCAGCTTAGGAGGGACTGGAAACACCATATATTTT. Protein sequence: CASSLGGTGNTIYF. The full variable domain, its missing parts supplied by reference TRBV7-2 and TRBJ1-3, is GAGVSQSPSNKVTEKGKDVELRCDPISGHTALYWYRQSLGQGLEFLIYFQGNSAPDKSGLPSDRFSAERTGGSVSTLTIQRTQQEDSAVYLCASSLGGTGNTIYFGEGSWLTVV.

This sequence joins TRBV10-3 and TRBJ2-1; 12 bases fit TRBD2. Per the germline V gene, CDR1 is ENHRY and CDR2 is SYGVKD. V dropped 4 bases and J dropped 6; count of bases not matched to a gene: 4. The CDR3 consists of 15 residues. The CDR3 nucleotides read TGTGCCATCAGTGGACTAGCGGGAGTTGCCAATGAGCAGTTCTTC. Its translation: CAISGLAGVANEQFF.

This clone was counted between two and nine times. The chain combines TRBV18 with TRBJ1-3; D unresolved. In germline, CDR1 is KGHSH, CDR2 LQKENI. V gave up 3 bases and J gave up 0 bases, with 9 bases separating them. CDR3 length: 15 residues. The CDR3 DNA follows: TGTGCCAGCTCACCTCAAGAGGGCTCTGGAAACACCATATATTTT. This gives the protein CASSPQEGSGNTIYF. Looking up the rest from reference TRBV18 and TRBJ1-3 gives the full variable domain: NAGVMQNPRHLVRRRGQEARLRCSPMKGHSHVYWYRQLPEEGLKFMVYLQKENIIDESGMPKERFSAEFPKEGPSILRIQQVVRGDSAAYFCASSPQEGSGNTIYFGEGSWLTVV.

There are a few counts of this clone. This rearrangement joins TRBV18 to TRBJ1-2; 8 bases align to TRBD1. The CDR3 has 14 residues. In germline, CDR1 is KGHSH, CDR2 LQKENI. J was trimmed by 6 bases and V by 3 bases; bases with no gene match: 6. The CDR3 region has the DNA TGTGCCAGCTCACCGTACGGGACAGGAGATGGCTACACCTTC. It encodes CASSPYGTGDGYTF.

The table lists this clone with a few counts. The J gene is TRBJ1-2, the V gene TRBV5-6; D is unclear. This CDR3 has 15 residues. Germline-derived CDR1 and CDR2 are SGHDT and YYEEEE. Deletions cut 0 bases from V and 1 base from J, with 10 bases between. Here the CDR3 reads CASSLVRKLNYGYTF. CDR3 nucleotides: TGTGCCAGCAGCTTGGTGCGAAAGCTTAACTATGGCTACACCTTC.

This rearrangement joins TRBV6-6 to TRBJ1-5; 8 nucleotides align to TRBD1. The germline V gene has CDR1 MNHNY and CDR2 SVGAGI (reference sequence). V lost 7 bases, J lost 7 bases, and 9 bases stayed unmatched. The CDR3 loop spans 14 amino acids. This CDR3 reads CASTHGQGRQPQHF. CDR3 nucleotides: TGTGCCAGCACCCATGGACAGGGCAGGCAGCCCCAGCATTTT.